This T cell receptor beta chain stems from a study of blood T cell repertoires in COVID-19. Study information: T cells, B-cell-depleted T cells, or PBMCs provided the cDNA or gDNA that served as material.

TCRdb's table, derived via immunoSEQ multiplex PCR, lists solely in-frame clones and lacks some. Of more than 60,000 clones listed, more than 70% are singletons. From germline, CDR1 is MNHEY and CDR2 SVGAGI. With 4 bases removed from V and 1 base from J, the gap between germline ends came to 13 bases. The CDR3 consists of 15 residues. The chain employs TRBV6-5 and TRBJ2-5; D is perhaps TRBD1 (5 bases). The sample comprised PBMCs or T cells enriched from blood (not recorded which). This TCR was recovered from a woman aged 35 to 49 who had recovered from COVID-19. CDR3 sequence (DNA): TGTGCCAGCAGTTCACCCTCAGGGTTCCAAGAGACCCAGTACTTC. Translation gives CASSSPSGFQETQYF.